This is a list of T cell receptor beta chains from one sample in a study of T cell repertoires in cytomegalovirus infection. These receptors are not linked to any known antigen. A single record per CDR3 protein comes from TCRdb applying MiXCR to the reads. The table records 100,000 to 150,000 distinct CDR3 sequences, 20% to 30% of them present only once. Sequencing used PBMCs, sequenced either directly or after in vitro stimulation (not recorded which). The receptors derive from a human donor in good health (CMV status not recorded). Some clones in this sample may be carry-over from other donors' samples. Both conserved end residues are part of each CDR3. Each record gives: J gene, D gene, V gene, CDR3 protein. D genes are given only for firm matches.

>TRBJ2-5|TRBD1|TRBV5-1
CASRTRDRTYQETQYF
>TRBJ2-3|-|TRBV7-2
CASSLVRTSAQYF
>TRBJ1-1|-|TRBV11-2
CASSPWSFPEAFF
>TRBJ2-1|-|TRBV12-5
CASGLQGSYNEQFF
>TRBJ2-1|TRBD1|TRBV19
CASSIAGQGGVEQFF
>TRBJ1-2|-|TRBV12-3/TRBV12-4
CASSLARGGGYTF
>TRBJ2-3|TRBD2|TRBV7-9
CASSLGDGLAGDTQYF
>TRBJ2-1|-|TRBV19
CASSRSRGGSYNEQFF
>TRBJ1-1|-|TRBV19
CASSKGDVAEAFF
>TRBJ2-1|-|TRBV5-1
CASSLREVNYNEQFF
>TRBJ1-4|-|TRBV5-5
CASSLGGSEKLFF
>TRBJ2-1|-|TRBV7-8
CASSLGYFTTYNEQFF
>TRBJ2-7|TRBD1|TRBV27
CASSRQGAYEQYF
>TRBJ2-7|TRBD1|TRBV7-2
CASSRNLTSLFNRDRGVEQYF
>TRBJ2-1|-|TRBV7-9
CASSDPRSYNEQFF
>TRBJ1-1|-|TRBV3-1
CASRSTGGPNTEAFF
>TRBJ2-1|-|TRBV6-6
CASSYSTRDNEQFF
>TRBJ2-5|TRBD2|TRBV10-3
CAISQAGETQYF
>TRBJ1-6|-|TRBV4-1
CASSRILNRGRYSPLHF
>TRBJ2-1|TRBD2|TRBV11-1
CASSLVAGPAVRQFF
>TRBJ1-1|TRBD1|TRBV29-1
CSVTPGQENTEAFF
>TRBJ1-6|TRBD1|TRBV19
CASSTDREDAPLHF
>TRBJ2-1|TRBD1|TRBV15
CATSRDLTGVAEQFF
>TRBJ1-6|TRBD1|TRBV7-2
CASSSTLQGADSPLHF
>TRBJ2-3|TRBD2|TRBV4-3
CASSQVSGRAPDTQYF
>TRBJ2-7|-|TRBV7-2
CASSSRGRRLYEQYF
>TRBJ1-6|TRBD1|TRBV12-3/TRBV12-4
CASSHRQGLGNSPLHF
>TRBJ2-1|TRBD1|TRBV6-2/TRBV6-3
CASSTGTGLRNEQFF
>TRBJ1-4|TRBD1|TRBV27
CASSYRTGIATNEKLFF
>TRBJ1-1|-|TRBV7-2
CASSQGVGYTEAFF
>TRBJ1-6|TRBD1|TRBV6-6
CASSYTQGQGVSPLHF
>TRBJ2-5|-|TRBV20-1
CSARDGRDPQETQYF
>TRBJ2-1|-|TRBV7-9
CASSLGDYNEQFF
>TRBJ2-7|TRBD1|TRBV20-1
CRGDRSSYEQYF
>TRBJ2-1|-|TRBV7-8
CASSLLLAGFNEQFF
>TRBJ2-3|-|TRBV7-2
CASSLNTHGTDTQYF
>TRBJ2-5|-|TRBV5-4
CASSFYGSAGGETQYF
>TRBJ2-5|TRBD1|TRBV30
CAWVNWQGEWETQYF
>TRBJ1-2|-|TRBV7-3
CASSPGPGHGYTF
>TRBJ2-7|-|TRBV12-3/TRBV12-4
CASSSDAGTVEQYF
>TRBJ1-1|TRBD1|TRBV19
CASSTQGERTEAFF
>TRBJ2-5|TRBD1|TRBV20-1
CSALGQGKETQYF
>TRBJ2-2|-|TRBV6-2/TRBV6-3
CASSYHPDFRELFF
>TRBJ2-1|-|TRBV4-3
CASSHRTGTGNNEQFF
>TRBJ2-2|-|TRBV7-2
CASSASNTGELFF
>TRBJ1-3|-|TRBV7-2
CASSKRREPPGNTIYF
>TRBJ2-5|-|TRBV7-9
CASSDAAETQYF
>TRBJ1-5|-|TRBV7-4
CASSFTGSSNQPQHF
>TRBJ1-2|-|TRBV5-6
CASGLKQGNYGYTF
>TRBJ2-7|-|TRBV6-6
CASSPPGLNYEQYF
>TRBJ1-1|-|TRBV6-1
CASSHRATYTEAFF
>TRBJ2-5|-|TRBV7-8
CASSLRLTEETQYF
>TRBJ1-3|-|TRBV20-1
CSAIGPPQVLQRGNTIYF